The T cell receptor (beta chain) described here comes from a study of T cell responses to AZD1222 COVID-19 vaccine. Trimming at V came to 4 bases and at J to 4 bases, leaving 15 bases not matched to a gene. Germline CDR1 and CDR2: SGHRS and YFSETQ. This CDR3 region has 18 residues. Sequencing used immunoSEQ multiplex PCR; TCRdb keeps in-frame clones, though not all of them. The sample lists 150,000 to 200,000 clones, around 90% occurring once. For this clone: What it binds is not known.

Study-wide results and limits: Spike-specific TCR depth and breadth grew after two AZD1222 doses. Close to half of all spike-specific TCRs reportedly target regions of the variants that are unmutated. Spike regions recognized by vaccine-associated CD4 TCRs spanned the protein, led by 160-218 and 743-854.

This clonotype was obtained from an adult who received the MenACWY meningococcal vaccine as a control. Sample: peripheral blood, taken 28 days after the second dose of the MenACWY control vaccine. The V gene is TRBV5-1, the J gene TRBJ1-2; 11 nucleotides match TRBD1. The DNA for the CDR3 is TGCGCCAGCAGCCCACTCCGGACAGGGGGCTGGTTTGGCTATGGCTACACCTTC. Translated: CASSPLRTGGWFGYGYTF. Full variable domain (remainder filled in from reference TRBV5-1 and TRBJ1-2): KAGVTQTPRYLIKTRGQQVTLSCSPISGHRSVSWYQQTPGQGLQFLFEYFSETQRNKGNFPGRFSGRQFSNSRSEMNVSTLELGDSALYLCASSPLRTGGWFGYGYTFGSGTRLTVV.